This T cell receptor beta chain derives from a study of cytomegalovirus exposure and HLA in healthy donors. At the level of the study: The same platform was used for the roughly 120 validation repertoires and the approximately 670 first-cohort repertoires, a later analysis reported. Overall study results and limits: According to the study, roughly 160 TCR beta chains were cytomegalovirus-associated. Subsequent analysis revealed that first-cohort TCR clusters tended to co-occur in the approximately 120 validation repertoires. High sensitivity and specificity were reportedly achieved when the classifier diagnosed cytomegalovirus status.

Assay used: immunoSEQ multiplex PCR; TCRdb lists only in-frame clones, some missing. The sample has about 110,000 clones, roughly 90% seen once; the top ten hold about 2%. The CDR3 has 15 amino acids. V dropped 5 bases and J dropped 0; count of bases not matched to a gene: 7. CDR1 and CDR2 (germline): GTSNPN, SVGIG (reference sequence). In regard to this clone: Its antigen is unknown.

This clonotype originated in a woman between 18 and 29 years old in good health and CMV-seronegative. Sequencing input: PBMCs. The chain joins TRBV30 to TRBJ2-3; 8 bases are a match to TRBD1. CDR3 loop: CAWGSGTGSTDTQYF. DNA of the CDR3: TGTGCCTGGGGCTCCGGGACAGGTAGCACAGATACGCAGTATTTT.